These 16 T cell receptor beta chains originate from one sample sequenced in a study of beta chain features in type 1 diabetes. Sequencing targeted expressed TCRB transcripts, as all isolated RNA had been reverse transcribed. This table comes from immunoSEQ multiplex PCR, and its TCRdb copy is limited to in-frame clones, with some not included. Here the sample spans about 140,000 clones, 9.5% to 10% being singletons. Specimen: central memory CD4+ T cells from blood. These receptors were obtained from a middle-aged woman in good health.

This clone was seen only a few times. This chain links TRBV7-2 with TRBJ1-1; the D gene is possibly TRBD1 (5 bases). Trimming stripped 1 base from V and 5 bases from J, with 11 bases between. Per germline, CDR1 SGHTA and CDR2 FQGNSA. This CDR3 is 14 amino acids long. This chain's CDR3 is CASSLGPGGTEAFF. Written as DNA, the CDR3 is TGTGCCAGCAGCTTAGGACCGGGGGGAACTGAAGCTTTCTTT.

This chain joins TRBV27 and TRBJ2-7, with D unclear. CDR1 MNHEY and CDR2 SMNVEV come from the germline V gene (reference sequence). V lost 5 bases and J lost 3, with 8 bases in between. CDR3 length equals 12 residues. The DNA for the CDR3 is TGTGCCAGCAGTAACATGGTCTACGAGCAGTACTTC. This codes for CASSNMVYEQYF.

This clone showed up just a few times. The rearrangement uses TRBV7-2 and TRBJ1-1, with unresolved D. With 2 bases removed from V and 4 bases from J, the gap between germline ends came to 8 bases. The germline gives CDR1 SGHTA, CDR2 FQGNSA. CDR3 length: 13 residues. The CDR3 nucleotides read TGTGCCAGCAGCTTAACAGCCGTCACTGAAGCTTTCTTT. Its translation: CASSLTAVTEAFF.

The chain recombines TRBV4-3 with TRBJ1-2, with D tentatively TRBD1 (5 bases). This CDR3 has 14 amino acids. The V end was cut by 0 bases, the J end by 7 bases, with 12 bases between. The germline gives CDR1 LGHNA, CDR2 YSLEER. In nucleotides, the CDR3 is TGCGCCAGCAGCCAAGATCTCGCAGGGCCTGGCTACACCTTC. It yields the protein CASSQDLAGPGYTF.

This clone has more than one count but fewer than ten. The chain combines TRBV6-5 with TRBJ2-7; 9 bases are shared with TRBD1. The CDR3 covers 15 residues. Trimming at V came to 4 bases and at J to 3 bases, leaving 7 bases not matched to a gene. In germline, CDR1 is MNHEY, CDR2 SVGAGI. Here the CDR3 reads CASSSMGTGSYEQYF. CDR3 nucleotides: TGTGCCAGCAGTTCCATGGGGACAGGGAGCTACGAGCAGTACTTC.

This clone was counted a few times. The rearrangement uses TRBV4-2 and TRBJ1-1, with 10 positions matching TRBD1. J was trimmed by 1 base and V by 5 bases; bases with no gene match: 13. Germline V gene sequence: CDR1 LGHNA, CDR2 YNFKEQ. CDR3 length: 18 residues. CDR3 in DNA: TGTGCCAGCAGCTTGGCCTGGGACAGGGGCCCTAAGAACACTGAAGCTTTCTTT. Translating gives CASSLAWDRGPKNTEAFF.

The chain couples TRBV6-1 to TRBJ2-6, with D perhaps matching TRBD2 (6 bases). V was trimmed by 5 bases and J by 2 bases, leaving 10 bases between them. The CDR3 has 15 residues. CDR1 and CDR2 from the germline V gene are MNHNS and SASEGT. CDR3 loop: CASSPWGAGANVLTF. Here the CDR3 DNA reads TGTGCCAGCAGTCCCTGGGGGGCTGGGGCCAACGTCCTGACTTTC.

This clone has a handful of counts. V is TRBV6-1 and J is TRBJ2-1; 7 bases fit TRBD2. Germline V gene data show CDR1 as MNHNS and CDR2 as SASEGT. V lost 6 bases to trimming and J lost 9 bases; unmatched junction nucleotides: 5. The CDR3 contains 12 residues. CDR3 bases: TGTGCCAGCAGCCGAGCTAGCGGTGAGCAGTTCTTC. It translates to CASSRASGEQFF.

The genes are TRBV9 and TRBJ2-5; 11 bases are shared with TRBD2. V gave up 1 base and J gave up 0 bases; unmatched junction bases: 11. The CDR3 is 19 residues long. The germline V gene encodes CDR1 SGDLS and CDR2 YYNGEE. The CDR3 DNA reads TGTGCCAGCAGCGTATCATCTAGCGGGGGGCCAGGGTACCAAGAGACCCAGTACTTC. Its protein product is CASSVSSSGGPGYQETQYF.

V is TRBV21-1 and J is TRBJ2-7; the DNA was not used to check the table's D call, TRBD1. TRBV21-1 is designated a pseudogene. The CDR3 totals 15 residues. Written as DNA, the CDR3 is TGTGCCAGCAGCAAATCAGACAGGGTGACCTACGAGCAGTACTTC. Protein sequence: CASSKSDRVTYEQYF.

V is TRBV5-1 and J is TRBJ2-7; unclear D gene. V was shortened by 1 base and J by 1 base, with 9 bases between the two germline ends. The CDR3 has 14 amino acids. Germline CDR1 and CDR2: SGHRS and YFSETQ. For the CDR3, the DNA is TGCGCCAGCAGCTTGTCTACCCGGTCCTACGAGCAGTACTTC. Its protein is CASSLSTRSYEQYF.

Ten or more counts support this clone. The chain has TRBV5-6 and TRBJ1-1, with D maybe TRBD1 (5 bases). Germline values: CDR1 SGHDT, CDR2 YYEEEE. The length of the CDR3 is 14 residues. V lost 2 bases to trimming and J lost 4 bases, with 12 bases between them. In DNA, the CDR3 is TGTGCCAGCAGCTTTAGGGTCGGGGGCACTGAAGCTTTCTTT. Translation gives CASSFRVGGTEAFF. The full variable domain, rest sourced from reference TRBV5-6 and TRBJ1-1, is DAGVTQSPTHLIKTRGQQVTLRCSPKSGHDTVSWYQQALGQGPQFIFQYYEEEERQRGNFPDRFSGHQFPNYSSELNVNALLLGDSALYLCASSFRVGGTEAFFGQGTRLTVV.

The chain carries TRBV18 and TRBJ1-4; 7 bases map to TRBD1. This CDR3 region has 17 residues. The V gene's germline CDR1 is KGHSH and CDR2 LQKENI. With V trimmed by 3 bases and J by 2 bases, 9 bases remained unmatched. The CDR3: CASSPTDQGVTNEKLFF. The CDR3 DNA reads as TGTGCCAGCTCACCCACCGACCAGGGGGTGACTAATGAAAAACTGTTTTTT.

The chain uses TRBV7-8 and TRBJ1-6; TRBD1 matches at 7 bases. The germline CDR1 and CDR2 sequences are SGHVS and FQNEAQ. The length of the CDR3 is 15 residues. The V and J ends lost 5 bases and 7 bases, in that order; junction bases with no gene match: 8. The CDR3 DNA follows: TGTGCCAGCAGCCCACCGGACAGGAGCAATTCACCCCTCCACTTT. Its protein product is CASSPPDRSNSPLHF.

This clone has ten or more counts. The gene calls are TRBV29-1 and TRBJ2-5, with D hard to call. Germline CDR1 reads SQVTM; CDR2 reads ANQGSEA. With 3 bases removed from V and 2 bases from J, the gap between germline ends came to 7 bases. The CDR3 contains 12 residues. CDR3 nucleotides: TGCAGCGTTGATCCAGGACAAGAGACCCAGTACTTC. Residues: CSVDPGQETQYF.

There are a few counts of this clone. The chain has TRBV7-6 and TRBJ1-1, with 7 nucleotides matching TRBD1. The trim removed 3 bases at V and 1 base at J, leaving 2 bases unmatched. The germline CDR1 and CDR2 sequences are SGHVS and FNYEAQ. The CDR3 is made up of 14 amino acids. For the CDR3, the DNA is TGTGCCAGCAGCTTGGGACAGCGGAACACTGAAGCTTTCTTT. Its protein product is CASSLGQRNTEAFF.